These 11 T cell receptor beta chains were all obtained from the same sample, sequenced in a study of Ad26.COV2.S vaccination and SARS-CoV-2 variants. This table comes from immunoSEQ multiplex PCR, and its TCRdb copy is limited to in-frame clones, with some not included. The sample has about 400,000 clones, around 91% seen once. Treatment specified: about 20 received Ad26.COV2.S at low or high dose, single or two shots; about 5 received placebo; per-sample allocation not given. Samples were taken on day 63 after the first vaccine or placebo injection. The material sequenced was peripheral blood, taken in a trial of Ad26.COV2.S vaccine versus placebo. These receptors originate from a person aged 18-65 years who received the Ad26.COV2.S COVID-19 vaccine or a placebo.

The chain combines TRBV6-2 or TRBV6-3 with TRBJ2-1; 11 nucleotides line up with TRBD2. Germline values: CDR1 MNHEY, CDR2 SVGEGT. The CDR3 runs 17 residues. V lost 5 bases to trimming and J lost 7 bases; unmatched junction nucleotides: 13. The CDR3 DNA follows: TGTGCCAGCAGTCAAACACCAGGGACTAGCGGCGAAAATGAGCAGTTCTTC. This gives the protein CASSQTPGTSGENEQFF.

The V and J genes are TRBV29-1 and TRBJ1-2, with 7 bases aligning to TRBD1. Germline lookup yields CDR1 SQVTM and CDR2 ANQGSEA. The CDR3 is 14 amino acids. V lost 0 bases, J lost 4 bases, and 5 bases stayed unmatched. The CDR3 DNA reads as TGCAGCGTTGAAGATCGGCAGGGGGTCTATGGCTACACCTTC. Protein sequence: CSVEDRQGVYGYTF. Full variable domain (missing parts from reference TRBV29-1 and TRBJ1-2): SAVISQKPSRDICQRGTSLTIQCQVDSQVTMMFWYRQQPGQSLTLIATANQGSEATYESGFVIDKFPISRPNLTFSTLTVSNMSPEDSSIYLCSVEDRQGVYGYTFGSGTRLTVV.

V and J are TRBV28 and TRBJ2-7, with D perhaps being TRBD1 or TRBD2 (7 bases each). Between the trimmed V and J ends, which lost 4 bases and 3 bases, there was a span of 13 bases. Looked up from germline, CDR1 is MDHEN and CDR2 is SYDVKM. The CDR3 is 14 amino acids. The CDR3 coding sequence is TGTGCCAGCAGTTCAAGCGGGACAGACTACGAGCAGTACTTC. This encodes CASSSSGTDYEQYF.

This chain joins TRBV6-5 and TRBJ2-7; the D gene is possibly TRBD1 (6 bases). The CDR3 contains 13 residues. Germline-derived CDR1 and CDR2 are MNHEY and SVGAGI. Trimming shortened V by 10 bases and J by 3 bases, and 16 bases separated the two germline ends. The CDR3 DNA reads as TGTGCCACTTCGAGGGACACCTTCTACGAGCAGTACTTC. It specifies CATSRDTFYEQYF.

The V and J genes are TRBV7-8 and TRBJ2-2; D is unclear. This CDR3 is built from 18 residues. CDR1 is SGHVS and CDR2 is FQNEAQ in the germline V gene. V lost 1 base, J lost 4 bases, and 19 bases lay in between. The CDR3, as DNA: TGTGCCAGCAGCTTAGGGGTCTATCAAAGGTTGGGCACCGGGGAGCTGTTTTTT. Translation gives CASSLGVYQRLGTGELFF.

The V call is TRBV7-9, the J call TRBJ2-7; possibly TRBD2 for D (6 bases). The germline V and J ends were trimmed by 6 bases and 4 bases, with 19 bases remaining between them. The CDR3 covers 15 residues. Per the germline V gene, CDR1 is SEHNR and CDR2 is FQNEAQ (reference sequence). CDR3 protein: CASSGGVRDSYEQYF. DNA for the CDR3: TGTGCCAGCAGTGGGGGAGTGCGGGATTCGTACGAGCAGTACTTC.

CDR3 in DNA: TGTGCCAGCAGCTTGGTGGGTGGTGCAACTAATGAAAAACTGTTTTTT. This encodes CASSLVGGATNEKLFF. The chain is built from TRBV5-6 and TRBJ1-4; D remains ambiguous. The V gene lost 0 bases and the J gene lost 0 bases, with 9 bases spanning the gap. Germline assignment: CDR1 SGHDT and CDR2 YYEEEE. The CDR3 runs to 16 residues.

The rearrangement uses TRBV6-2 or TRBV6-3 and TRBJ2-7, with a tentative D call TRBD1 (6 bases). The V end lost 4 bases, the J end lost 7 bases, and 17 bases lay between the germline ends. CDR3 length: 14 residues. CDR1 is MNHEY, CDR2 SVGEGT, per germline. The CDR3 loop reads CASSSVRDMGEQYF. The CDR3 DNA is TGTGCCAGCAGTTCCGTCCGGGACATGGGGGAGCAGTACTTC.

The chain joins TRBV27 to TRBJ2-2; D remains ambiguous. CDR1 is MNHEY and CDR2 is SMNVEV in the germline V gene (reference sequence). Trimming removed 6 bases at V and 3 bases at J, with 5 bases between. This CDR3 region has 12 residues. The CDR3, as DNA: TGTGCCAGCAGCAGCGACACCGGGGAGCTGTTTTTT. This encodes CASSSDTGELFF.

The J gene is TRBJ2-1, the V gene TRBV5-1, with 13 bases lining up with TRBD2. Germline CDR1 and CDR2: SGHRS and YFSETQ. V trimming: 5 bases; J trimming: 9 bases; junction bases outside the gene matches: 11. The length of the CDR3 is 16 residues. The CDR3 nucleotides are TGCGCCAGCAGAAACGAAGGACTAGCGGGGGTCACTGAGCAGTTCTTC. As protein: CASRNEGLAGVTEQFF. The full variable domain, completed using reference TRBV5-1 and TRBJ2-1, is KAGVTQTPRYLIKTRGQQVTLSCSPISGHRSVSWYQQTPGQGLQFLFEYFSETQRNKGNFPGRFSGRQFSNSRSEMNVSTLELGDSALYLCASRNEGLAGVTEQFFGPGTRLTVL.

This clone appeared a single time. The genes are TRBV2 and TRBJ2-3; D remains unclear. Trimming pared 2 bases from V and 5 bases from J, leaving 5 bases between. This CDR3 is built from 12 residues. CDR1 is SNHLY, CDR2 FYNNEI, per germline. The CDR3 DNA is TGTGCCAGCAGTGAACTTGGAGATACGCAGTATTTT. Protein product: CASSELGDTQYF.